Listed below are T cell receptor beta chains from one sample, sequenced in a study of blood T cell repertoires in COVID-19. The table came from immunoSEQ multiplex PCR; TCRdb's copy has only in-frame clones and leaves some out. Of about 280,000 clones in the sample, approximately 85% were seen once. Input material: peripheral blood. The receptors were gathered from a man between 50 and 59 years old with active or convalescent COVID-19. CDR3s include the opening cysteine and the closing phenylalanine or tryptophan. Each record gives: clone size, D gene, V gene, J gene, CDR3 protein, CDR3 DNA. A D gene is named only where the DNA matches it firmly. The size field is filled for only some rows; it gives once, few, many or a size class.

>NA|NA|TRBV7-9|TRBJ1-4
CASSLVIWGRKDEKLFF
TGTGCCAGCAGCTTAGTAATTTGGGGGCGGAAAGATGAAAAACTGTTTTTT
>once|TRBD2|TRBV29-1|TRBJ2-3
CSVYRAGGPIDTQYF
TGCAGCGTATATCGGGCGGGAGGGCCCATAGATACGCAGTATTTT
>NA|NA|TRBV9|TRBJ1-4
CASSAKWGQEKLFF
TGTGCCAGCAGCGCCAAGTGGGGGCAGGAAAAACTGTTTTTT
>NA|TRBD1|TRBV20-1|TRBJ1-2
CSASRQGNYGYTF
TGCAGTGCTAGTCGACAGGGCAACTATGGCTACACCTTC
>NA|NA|TRBV7-2|TRBJ1-1
CASSFQTGKNTEAFF
TGTGCCAGCAGCTTTCAAACAGGGAAGAACACTGAAGCTTTCTTT
>NA|NA|TRBV7-9|TRBJ2-5
CASSLAGVETQYF
TGTGCCAGCAGCTTAGCAGGGGTAGAGACCCAGTACTTC
>NA|NA|TRBV7-6|TRBJ2-7
CASSQRDNYYEQYF
TGTGCCAGCAGCCAAAGGGACAACTACTACGAGCAGTACTTC
>few|NA|TRBV7-2|TRBJ1-6
CASSQGAYSPLHF
TGTGCCAGCAGCCAAGGAGCTTACTCACCCCTCCACTTT
>once|NA|TRBV19|TRBJ1-1
CASSIRVTEAFF
TGTGCCAGTAGTATCCGGGTCACTGAAGCTTTCTTT
>NA|NA|TRBV9|TRBJ2-5
CASSVGAAVETQYF
TGTGCCAGCAGCGTAGGGGCAGCAGTGGAGACCCAGTACTTC
>NA|TRBD2|TRBV4-2|TRBJ2-3
CASKPESGRSDTQYF
TGTGCCAGCAAGCCTGAAAGCGGGAGGTCTGATACGCAGTATTTT
>NA|TRBD1|TRBV23-1|TRBJ1-2
CASSRIQGAKFGYTF
TGCGCCAGCAGTCGCATCCAGGGGGCTAAGTTTGGCTACACCTTC
>NA|NA|TRBV6-6|TRBJ1-1
CASVEGKVMNTEAFF
TGTGCCAGCGTTGAGGGTAAGGTAATGAACACTGAAGCTTTCTTT
>NA|NA|TRBV19|TRBJ1-2
CASSINRRPSNYGYTF
TGTGCCAGTAGTATTAACAGGCGACCCTCTAACTATGGCTACACCTTC
>NA|TRBD2|TRBV5-1|TRBJ2-7
CASRPGLANYEQYF
TGCGCCAGCAGGCCGGGACTAGCCAACTACGAGCAGTACTTC
>NA|NA|TRBV6-5|TRBJ2-7
CASRGVMGEDYEQYF
TGTGCCAGCAGGGGGGTTATGGGGGAGGACTACGAGCAGTACTTC
>NA|NA|TRBV25-1|TRBJ2-3
CASSDSSTRAGPDTQYF
TGTGCCAGCAGTGACTCCTCAACTAGAGCTGGTCCAGATACGCAGTATTTT
>NA|TRBD1|TRBV6-1|TRBJ2-2
CASSEGGQGSGELFF
TGTGCCAGCAGTGAAGGGGGACAGGGGTCCGGGGAGCTGTTTTTT
>NA|TRBD1|TRBV10-1|TRBJ1-4
CAMQHGNRGQVEKLFF
TGCGCCATGCAACACGGAAACAGGGGGCAGGTTGAAAAACTGTTTTTT
>once|NA|TRBV4-1|TRBJ1-1
CASSQAGQLPEAFF
TGCGCCAGCAGCCAAGCTGGACAGCTCCCTGAAGCTTTCTTT
>NA|TRBD2|TRBV12-3/TRBV12-4|TRBJ2-3
CASALAGADTQYF
TGTGCCAGCGCACTAGCGGGAGCAGATACGCAGTATTTT
>NA|NA|TRBV7-2|TRBJ1-5
CASSPTNSNQPQHF
TGTGCCAGCAGCCCCACTAATAGCAATCAGCCCCAGCATTTT
>NA|NA|TRBV5-1|TRBJ1-2
CASSSGGTDYGYTF
TGCGCCAGCAGCTCCGGGGGGACCGACTATGGCTACACCTTC
>NA|NA|TRBV20-1|TRBJ1-3
CSASPRGSSGNTIYF
TGCAGTGCTAGTCCCCGGGGGAGCTCTGGAAACACCATATATTTT
>NA|TRBD2|TRBV6-6|TRBJ2-1
CASCIAGSYNEQFF
TGTGCCAGCTGCATAGCGGGGTCCTACAATGAGCAGTTCTTC
>NA|NA|TRBV21-1|TRBJ2-3
CASRRTSGRAQYF
TGTGCCAGCAGACGGACTAGCGGGAGGGCGCAGTATTTT
>NA|TRBD2|TRBV5-1|TRBJ2-7
CASSLTSGVYEQYF
TGCGCCAGCAGCTTGACTAGCGGCGTTTACGAGCAGTACTTC
>NA|TRBD1|TRBV5-1|TRBJ2-7
CASSLGTGGDEQYF
TGCGCCAGCAGCTTGGGGACAGGGGGGGACGAGCAGTACTTC
>NA|TRBD2|TRBV7-2|TRBJ2-1
CASGGGIWSSYNEQFF
TGTGCCAGTGGGGGGGGGATATGGAGCTCCTACAATGAGCAGTTCTTC
>NA|TRBD2|TRBV2|TRBJ2-3
CATVGTSGNTQYF
TGTGCCACCGTAGGGACTAGCGGAAATACGCAGTATTTT
>NA|NA|TRBV2|TRBJ1-2
CASSERNGLYGYTF
TGTGCCAGCAGTGAAAGGAACGGACTTTATGGCTACACCTTC
>NA|NA|TRBV11-2|TRBJ1-6
CASSFGQRGLYNSPLHF
TGTGCCAGCAGCTTTGGTCAAAGGGGGTTATATAATTCACCCCTCCACTTT
>NA|TRBD1|TRBV24-1|TRBJ1-4
CATSDLPQSGQGGREKLFF
TGTGCCACCAGTGATTTGCCACAATCTGGCCAGGGGGGTCGAGAAAAACTGTTTTTT
>NA|NA|TRBV6-5|TRBJ1-5
CASSDSLSNQPQHF
TGTGCCAGCAGCGACAGTCTTTCAAATCAGCCCCAGCATTTT
>once|NA|TRBV3-1/TRBV3-2|TRBJ2-7
CASSLGYEQYF
TGTGCCAGCAGCCTCGGCTACGAGCAGTACTTC
>NA|NA|TRBV3-1/TRBV3-2|TRBJ1-3
CASSQGGGLSGNTIYF
TGTGCCAGCAGCCAAGGCGGGGGCCTCTCTGGAAACACCATATATTTT
>NA|TRBD1|TRBV9|TRBJ2-1
CASSVGTASYNEQFF
TGTGCCAGCAGCGTTGGGACAGCGTCCTACAATGAGCAGTTCTTC
>NA|NA|TRBV5-1|TRBJ2-1
CASSRYYDNEQFF
TGCGCCAGCAGCCGGTACTATGACAATGAGCAGTTCTTC
>NA|NA|TRBV24-1|TRBJ1-2
CATSDAGANYGYTF
TGTGCCACCAGTGACGCCGGGGCTAACTATGGCTACACCTTC
>NA|TRBD1|TRBV27|TRBJ1-5
CASRAIAGRGRGQPQHF
TGTGCCAGCAGAGCTATAGCCGGCAGGGGGCGAGGTCAGCCCCAGCATTTT
>NA|NA|TRBV12-3/TRBV12-4|TRBJ1-1
CASRGQSVTEAFF
TGTGCCAGCCGAGGACAGTCGGTAACTGAAGCTTTCTTT
>NA|TRBD1|TRBV10-2|TRBJ1-1
CATKGQGGTEAFF
TGCGCCACCAAGGGACAGGGGGGGACTGAAGCTTTCTTT
>once|TRBD1|TRBV19|TRBJ1-1
CASRTGTGRTEAFF
TGTGCCAGTAGGACAGGGACAGGGAGGACTGAAGCTTTCTTT
>NA|NA|TRBV6-1|TRBJ2-3
CASSGRLGGARTDTQYF
TGTGCCAGCAGTGGACGACTCGGGGGAGCGCGCACAGATACGCAGTATTTT
>NA|NA|TRBV28|TRBJ2-7
CASSLSGTTYEQYF
TGTGCCAGCAGTTTATCAGGGACAACCTACGAGCAGTACTTC
>NA|NA|TRBV29-1|TRBJ1-2
CSVPRGRLNYGYTF
TGCAGCGTTCCAAGGGGTAGACTTAACTATGGCTACACCTTC
>NA|NA|TRBV12-5|TRBJ2-7
CASYLEGAYEQYF
TGTGCTAGCTATCTAGAGGGCGCCTACGAGCAGTACTTC
>few|TRBD2|TRBV5-1|TRBJ2-5
CASSQGLAGGAETQYF
TGCGCCAGCAGCCAGGGACTAGCGGGAGGAGCTGAGACCCAGTACTTC
>once|NA|TRBV7-2|TRBJ2-3
CASSYDRQGTDTQYF
TGTGCCAGCAGTTATGACAGGCAGGGCACAGATACGCAGTATTTT
>NA|TRBD1|TRBV6-4|TRBJ1-2
CASRTGGGGYTF
TGTGCCAGCAGGACAGGGGGAGGCGGCTACACCTTC